These 29 T cell receptor beta chains originate from one sample sequenced in a study of cytomegalovirus exposure and HLA in healthy donors. Vbeta (60) and Jbeta (13) primers were used in the PCR. Here immunoSEQ multiplex PCR was the method, and the copy in TCRdb shows in-frame clones only, minus some. The sample lists under 110,000 clones, less than 85% seen once, with under 4% in the top ten. The specimen sequenced was PBMCs. These receptors came from a man aged 55-75 years in good health and CMV-seronegative.

V and J are TRBV10-3 and TRBJ1-1; D gene unclear. Germline-derived CDR1 and CDR2 are ENHRY and SYGVKD. V was clipped by 5 bases and J by 0 bases, with 10 bases between them. This CDR3 comprises 14 residues. Written as DNA, the CDR3 is TGTGCCATCAGTCCTTTGTCGGTGAACACTGAAGCTTTCTTT. Translated, it gives CAISPLSVNTEAFF.

V gene TRBV5-1 combines with J gene TRBJ2-1; a possible D gene is TRBD2 (5 bases). In germline, CDR1 is SGHRS, CDR2 YFSETQ. The V gene lost 0 bases and the J gene lost 0 bases, with 10 bases spanning the gap. The CDR3 contains 16 residues. CDR3: CASSLGPGSSYNEQFF. The CDR3 bases are TGCGCCAGCAGCTTGGGTCCGGGGAGCTCCTACAATGAGCAGTTCTTC.

The chain recombines TRBV11-2 with TRBJ1-6; D not resolved. Germline V gene lookup returns CDR1 SGHAT and CDR2 FQNNGV. V was shortened by 3 bases and J by 0 bases, with 6 bases between the two germline ends. The CDR3 is made up of 15 amino acids. The CDR3 sequence: CASSFKSSYNSPLHF. The CDR3, as DNA: TGTGCCAGCAGCTTTAAGAGCTCCTATAATTCACCCCTCCACTTT.

The chain carries TRBV28 and TRBJ2-7; 9 bases map to TRBD1. V lost 4 bases, J lost 6 bases, and 4 bases stayed unmatched. Germline CDR1 is MDHEN and CDR2 is SYDVKM. This CDR3 spans 13 amino acids. The CDR3 spells CASSWGQGSEQYV. CDR3 DNA: TGTGCCAGCAGTTGGGGACAGGGTAGCGAGCAGTACGTC.

The rearrangement links TRBV9 to TRBJ2-2, with TRBD1 matching 7 bases. After removal of 0 bases from V and 6 bases from J, the junction contained 11 bases not matched to a gene. In germline, CDR1 is SGDLS, CDR2 YYNGEE. The CDR3 totals 17 residues. This chain's CDR3 is CASSVAPQGVRAGELFF. The DNA for the CDR3 is TGTGCCAGCAGCGTAGCTCCCCAGGGGGTGAGGGCCGGGGAGCTGTTTTTT. Combining the CDR3 with reference TRBV9 and TRBJ2-2 gives the whole variable domain DSGVTQTPKHLITATGQRVTLRCSPRSGDLSVYWYQQSLDQGLQFLIQYYNGEERAKGNILERFSAQQFPDLHSELNLSSLELGDSALYFCASSVAPQGVRAGELFFGEGSRLTVL.

The chain couples TRBV5-1 to TRBJ1-2; D call uncertain. CDR3 length equals 16 residues. CDR1 and CDR2 from the germline V gene are SGHRS and YFSETQ. Trimming removed 4 bases from V and 5 bases from J, with 21 bases in between. CDR3 protein: CASSVDGVRSGYGYTF. CDR3 in DNA: TGCGCCAGCAGCGTGGACGGTGTTCGTAGCGGATATGGCTACACCTTC.

This chain connects TRBV6-6 to TRBJ2-7; the D gene is possibly TRBD1 (8 bases). Germline CDR1 and CDR2: MNHNY and SVGAGI (reference sequence). V shed 5 bases and J shed 1 base, with 15 bases lying between them. This CDR3 has 15 residues. The CDR3 region is CASSRDRGGSYEQYV. Here the CDR3 DNA reads TGTGCCAGCAGTCGCGACAGGGGAGGGTCCTACGAGCAGTACGTC.

The chain employs TRBV28 and TRBJ2-7; D possibly corresponds to TRBD1 (5 bases). The V gene's germline CDR1 is MDHEN and CDR2 SYDVKM. The CDR3 contains 17 residues. Trimming shortened V by 5 bases and J by 1 base, and 21 bases separated the two germline ends. The CDR3: CASSTTSASSGSYEQYV. The CDR3 DNA reads as TGTGCCAGCAGTACAACTTCTGCGAGCTCAGGGTCCTACGAGCAGTACGTC.

V gene TRBV7-2 combines with J gene TRBJ2-1, with TRBD2 matching over 12 bases. The CDR3 contains 16 residues. After removal of 2 bases from V and 6 bases from J, the junction contained 5 bases not matched to a gene. Germline V lookup: CDR1 SGHTA, CDR2 FQGNSA. The CDR3 loop reads CASSLTPSGGANEQFF. CDR3 sequence (DNA): TGTGCCAGCAGCTTAACCCCTAGCGGGGGGGCCAATGAGCAGTTCTTC. The variable domain in full, completed from reference TRBV7-2 and TRBJ2-1, reads GAGVSQSPSNKVTEKGKDVELRCDPISGHTALYWYRQSLGQGLEFLIYFQGNSAPDKSGLPSDRFSAERTGGSVSTLTIQRTQQEDSAVYLCASSLTPSGGANEQFFGPGTRLTVL.

This chain joins TRBV28 and TRBJ1-1; D may be TRBD1 (6 bases). V dropped 9 bases and J dropped 11 bases, with 31 bases sitting between them. Germline CDR1 is MDHEN and CDR2 is SYDVKM. This CDR3 is 16 amino acids long. In DNA, the CDR3 is TGTGCCAGTCGGTCCTGGGCGGTAAGGACGTTTCAGGGGGCTTTCTTT. Translated, it gives CASRSWAVRTFQGAFF.

The chain combines TRBV7-2 with TRBJ2-2; D perhaps matches TRBD2 (5 bases). This CDR3 is 16 amino acids long. The V and J ends lost 5 bases and 4 bases respectively, with 17 bases between them. Germline-derived CDR1 and CDR2 are SGHTA and FQGNSA. Written as DNA, the CDR3 is TGTGCCAGCAGCACCAACTCACCGAGGGTCACCGGGGAGCTGTTTTTT. Protein: CASSTNSPRVTGELFF.

This chain joins TRBV5-6 and TRBJ1-5, with D possibly matching TRBD1 (6 bases). The CDR3 extends over 17 amino acids. With 0 bases removed from V and 4 bases from J, the gap between germline ends came to 17 bases. Germline loops: CDR1 SGHDT, CDR2 YYEEEE. In DNA form, the CDR3 reads TGTGCCAGCAGCTTGGCGGGTCCAGGGGCAGGGAATCAGCCCCAGCATTTT. This codes for CASSLAGPGAGNQPQHF.

V usage is TRBV6-5 and J usage is TRBJ1-6; TRBD1 might be the D (5 bases). The CDR3 totals 14 residues. Germline V gene lookup returns CDR1 MNHEY and CDR2 SVGAGI. V was shortened by 4 bases and J by 6 bases, with 10 bases between the two germline ends. DNA for the CDR3: TGTGCCAGCAGTTCTCCCGGGGGTAATTCACCCCTCCACTTT. It specifies CASSSPGGNSPLHF.

The chain employs TRBV9 and TRBJ1-2; TRBD1 matches at 8 bases. V was clipped by 3 bases and J by 4 bases; unmatched bases: 5. The CDR3 sequence is 14 residues long. Germline V CDR1 and CDR2: SGDLS, YYNGEE. CDR3 amino acids: CASSGRDRGYGYTF. The CDR3 DNA sequence: TGTGCCAGCAGCGGGCGTGACAGGGGCTATGGCTACACCTTC. Together with reference TRBV9 and TRBJ1-2, the CDR3 gives the full variable domain: DSGVTQTPKHLITATGQRVTLRCSPRSGDLSVYWYQQSLDQGLQFLIQYYNGEERAKGNILERFSAQQFPDLHSELNLSSLELGDSALYFCASSGRDRGYGYTFGSGTRLTVV.

The chain has TRBV4-3 and TRBJ2-6, with a weak D call TRBD1 (5 bases). CDR1 is LGHNA and CDR2 is YSLEER in the germline V gene. The CDR3 loop spans 17 amino acids. V was pared by 2 bases and J by 0 bases, with 11 bases between. The CDR3 sequence is CASSQRQTLSGANVLTF. CDR3 in DNA: TGCGCCAGCAGCCAACGACAGACACTCTCTGGGGCCAACGTCCTGACTTTC.

This chain links TRBV18 with TRBJ1-4; weak D call: TRBD1 (6 bases). The CDR3 spans 15 residues. Germline V gene lookup returns CDR1 KGHSH and CDR2 LQKENI. Trimming took off 6 bases at V and 0 bases at J, with 11 bases between the two ends. The CDR3, as DNA: TGTGCCAGCTCCCTCGGGACAACAACTAATGAAAAACTGTTTTTT. Residues: CASSLGTTTNEKLFF.

The chain combines TRBV7-9 with TRBJ1-4; TRBD1 might be the D (5 bases). Germline values: CDR1 SEHNR, CDR2 FQNEAQ (reference sequence). This CDR3 region has 16 residues. V was pared by 6 bases and J by 4 bases, with 18 bases between. The CDR3, as DNA: TGTGCCAGCAGTCGAGCGAAGGACATGAGTAATGAAAAACTGTTTTTT. Its protein product is CASSRAKDMSNEKLFF.

The chain links TRBV10-3 to TRBJ2-7; D is perhaps TRBD1 (6 bases). From germline, CDR1 is ENHRY and CDR2 SYGVKD. This CDR3 is built from 14 residues. Trimming cost V 1 base and J 5 bases, with 12 bases left between them. DNA for the CDR3: TGTGCCATCAGTGAGTGGGGGCCGAGCGACGAGCAGTACTTC. It yields the protein CAISEWGPSDEQYF.

This clone has only one observation. This sequence joins TRBV11-2 and TRBJ1-3, with D unclear. Germline CDR1 and CDR2: SGHAT and FQNNGV. CDR3 size: 16 residues. Deletions cut 5 bases from V and 0 bases from J, with 14 bases between. The CDR3 protein is CASSTKAPSSGNTIYF. DNA of the CDR3: TGTGCCAGCAGCACTAAGGCTCCTAGCTCTGGAAACACCATATATTTT.

As to this clone: Other DNA sequences within the sample encode an identical CDR3. The gene calls are TRBV5-4 and TRBJ2-5; 12 nucleotides match TRBD2. The V segment lost 2 bases and the J segment 9 bases; nucleotides outside the gene matches: 8. The CDR3 sequence is 15 residues long. Germline V lookup: CDR1 SGHNT, CDR2 YYREEE (reference sequence). The CDR3 DNA sequence: TGTGCCAGCAGCTTAGGTCTAGCGGGGGGGCGCTCCCAGTACTTC. This gives the protein CASSLGLAGGRSQYF.

The rearrangement links TRBV11-2 to TRBJ1-2, with D perhaps matching TRBD1 (5 bases). The CDR3 extends over 13 amino acids. Trimming cost V 6 bases and J 7 bases, with 15 bases left between them. From germline, CDR1 is SGHAT and CDR2 FQNNGV. The DNA of the CDR3 is TGTGCCAGCAGTCTGGGGGGAGGGCTTGGCTACACCTTC. Protein product: CASSLGGGLGYTF.

The chain employs TRBV2 and TRBJ2-7, with 8 bases aligning to TRBD2. The V gene end was trimmed by 8 bases and the J gene end by 0 bases; junction bases not matched to a gene: 6. Germline CDR1 is SNHLY and CDR2 is FYNNEI. The CDR3 contains 14 residues. This CDR3 reads CASAPGGASYEQYF. DNA for the CDR3: TGTGCCAGCGCACCCGGGGGGGCCTCCTACGAGCAGTACTTC.

The chain recombines TRBV28 with TRBJ1-1; TRBD1 might be the D (6 bases). This CDR3 is built from 13 residues. V was shortened by 8 bases and J by 5 bases, with 15 bases between the two germline ends. Germline V gene data show CDR1 as MDHEN and CDR2 as SYDVKM. The CDR3: CASWEQGGTEAFF. Written as DNA, the CDR3 is TGTGCCAGCTGGGAACAGGGTGGAACTGAAGCTTTCTTT.

The chain has TRBV6-1 and TRBJ1-4; possible D gene TRBD1, 5 bases. The CDR3 extends over 13 amino acids. Germline V gene sequence: CDR1 MNHNS, CDR2 SASEGT. V lost 8 bases and J lost 5, with 12 bases in between. CDR3 sequence reads: CASLVRGNEKLFF. The CDR3 DNA reads as TGTGCCAGCCTGGTAAGGGGCAATGAAAAACTGTTTTTT.

The V gene is TRBV7-3, the J gene TRBJ2-1, with TRBD1 matching over 7 bases. J gave up 7 bases and V 3 bases, and 3 bases lay outside the gene matches. Germline lookup yields CDR1 SGHTA and CDR2 FQGTGA. The CDR3 spans 13 residues. The CDR3 loop reads CASSFGTENEQFF. CDR3 sequence (DNA): TGTGCCAGCAGCTTTGGGACAGAAAATGAGCAGTTCTTC.

The chain combines TRBV7-2 with TRBJ2-5, with 12 positions matching TRBD2. Germline V gene lookup returns CDR1 SGHTA and CDR2 FQGNSA. The V and J ends lost 1 base and 6 bases, in that order; junction bases with no gene match: 6. This CDR3 comprises 16 residues. The CDR3 DNA reads TGTGCCAGCAGCTTAGATCTAGCGGGGGGGCCAAAGACCCAGTACTTC. It yields the protein CASSLDLAGGPKTQYF.

This clone occurred a few times. This chain links TRBV7-2 with TRBJ2-5, with D unclear. Germline CDR1 and CDR2: SGHTA and FQGNSA. The CDR3 runs 12 residues. The V end lost 3 bases, the J end lost 5 bases, and 7 bases lay between the germline ends. This chain's CDR3 is CASSFPVETQYF. CDR3 bases: TGTGCCAGCAGCTTCCCGGTGGAGACCCAGTACTTC.

This chain links TRBV5-1 with TRBJ2-5; the D gene is possibly TRBD2 (6 bases). CDR3 length: 16 amino acids. Per the germline V gene, CDR1 is SGHRS and CDR2 is YFSETQ. Trimming took off 2 bases at V and 2 bases at J, with 16 bases between the two ends. In nucleotides, the CDR3 is TGCGCCAGCAGCTTTCCTAGGCGGGGCTTTCAAGAGACCCAGTACTTC. Amino acid sequence: CASSFPRRGFQETQYF.

This clone was counted a single time. The V gene is TRBV19, the J gene TRBJ2-3, with 14 bases fitting TRBD2. Trimming took 2 bases from V and 1 from J; bases not matched to a gene: 5. This CDR3 has 18 amino acids. Germline CDR1 is LNHDA and CDR2 is SQIVND (reference sequence). CDR3 residues: CASSIFGTSGGRTDTQYF. The CDR3, as DNA: TGTGCCAGTAGTATATTTGGGACTAGCGGGGGACGCACAGATACGCAGTATTTT. Filled out from reference TRBV19 and TRBJ2-3, the complete variable domain reads DGGITQSPKYLFRKEGQNVTLSCEQNLNHDAMYWYRQDPGQGLRLIYYSQIVNDFQKGDIAEGYSVSREKKESFPLTVTSAQKNPTAFYLCASSIFGTSGGRTDTQYFGPGTRLTVL.